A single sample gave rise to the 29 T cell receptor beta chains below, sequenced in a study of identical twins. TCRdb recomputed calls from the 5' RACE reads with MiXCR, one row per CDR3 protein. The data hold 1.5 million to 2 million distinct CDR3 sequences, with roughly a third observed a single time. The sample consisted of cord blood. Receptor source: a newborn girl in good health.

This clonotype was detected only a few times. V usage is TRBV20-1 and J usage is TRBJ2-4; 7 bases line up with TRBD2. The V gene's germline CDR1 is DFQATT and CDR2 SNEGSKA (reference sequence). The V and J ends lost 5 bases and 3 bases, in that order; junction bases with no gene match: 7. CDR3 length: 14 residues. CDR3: CSAPRGVGKNIQYF. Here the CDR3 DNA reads TGCAGTGCTCCCCGGGGGGTAGGCAAAAACATTCAGTACTTC.

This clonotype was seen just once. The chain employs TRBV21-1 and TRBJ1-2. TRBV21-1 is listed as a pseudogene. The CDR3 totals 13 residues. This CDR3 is CASSKGRGNGYTF. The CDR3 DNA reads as TGTGCCAGCAGCAAAGGGAGGGGAAATGGCTACACCTTC.

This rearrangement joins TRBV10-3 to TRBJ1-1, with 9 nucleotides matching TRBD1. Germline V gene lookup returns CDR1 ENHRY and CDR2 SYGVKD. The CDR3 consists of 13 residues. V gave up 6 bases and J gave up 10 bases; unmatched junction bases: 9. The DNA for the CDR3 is TGTGCCATCAGGACTACAGGGGGCGAGGGAGCTTTCTTT. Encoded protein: CAIRTTGGEGAFF.

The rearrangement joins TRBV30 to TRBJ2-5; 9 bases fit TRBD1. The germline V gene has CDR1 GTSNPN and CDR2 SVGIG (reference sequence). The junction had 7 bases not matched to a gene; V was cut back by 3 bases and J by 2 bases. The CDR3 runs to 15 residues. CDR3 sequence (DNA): TGTGCCTGGAGACACACAGGGGGCGGACAAGAGACCCAGTACTTC. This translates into CAWRHTGGGQETQYF.

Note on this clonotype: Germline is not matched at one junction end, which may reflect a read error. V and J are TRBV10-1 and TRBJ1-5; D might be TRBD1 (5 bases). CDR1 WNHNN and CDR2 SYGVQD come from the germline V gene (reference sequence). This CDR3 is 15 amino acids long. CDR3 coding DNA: TGCGCCATTCCTGGCAGGGCACCCAGCAATCAGCCCCGGCATTTT. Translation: CAIPGRAPSNQPRHF.

The CDR3 sequence is CSVLPRVRNYNEQFF. CDR3 DNA: TGCAGCGTCCTCCCCCGAGTTCGAAATTACAATGAGCAGTTCTTC. V gene TRBV29-1 combines with J gene TRBJ2-1, with D hard to call. CDR1 is SQVTM, CDR2 ANQGSEA, per germline. The germline V and J ends were trimmed by 6 bases and 4 bases, with 19 bases remaining between them. This CDR3 comprises 15 residues.

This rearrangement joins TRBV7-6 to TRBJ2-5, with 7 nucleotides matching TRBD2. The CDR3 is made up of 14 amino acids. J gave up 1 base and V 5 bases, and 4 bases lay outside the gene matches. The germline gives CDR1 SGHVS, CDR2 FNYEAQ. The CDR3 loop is CASSRLAIQETQYF. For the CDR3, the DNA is TGTGCCAGCAGCCGACTAGCCATCCAAGAGACCCAGTACTTC.

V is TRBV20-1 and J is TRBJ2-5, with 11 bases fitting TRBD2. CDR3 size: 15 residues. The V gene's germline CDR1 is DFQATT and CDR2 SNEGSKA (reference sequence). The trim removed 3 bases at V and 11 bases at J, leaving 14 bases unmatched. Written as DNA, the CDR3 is TGCAGTGCTAGGCCACTAGCGGGAGCCCACAATGAGCAGTACTTC. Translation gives CSARPLAGAHNEQYF.

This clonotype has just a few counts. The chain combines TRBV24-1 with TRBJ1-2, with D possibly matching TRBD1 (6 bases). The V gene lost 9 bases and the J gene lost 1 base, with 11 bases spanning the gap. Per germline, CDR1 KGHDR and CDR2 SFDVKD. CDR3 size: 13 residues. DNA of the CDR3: TGTGCCACCTCGGACAGCTTTAACTATGGCTACACCTTC. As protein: CATSDSFNYGYTF.

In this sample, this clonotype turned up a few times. The CDR3 reads CSVEGQGGYTF. The CDR3 region has the DNA TGCAGCGTTGAGGGACAGGGTGGCTACACCTTC. The J gene is TRBJ1-2, the V gene TRBV29-1; 9 positions match TRBD1. With 3 bases clipped from V and 7 bases from J, the junction kept 0 bases outside the gene matches. The CDR3 sequence is 11 residues long. The germline V gene has CDR1 SQVTM and CDR2 ANQGSEA.

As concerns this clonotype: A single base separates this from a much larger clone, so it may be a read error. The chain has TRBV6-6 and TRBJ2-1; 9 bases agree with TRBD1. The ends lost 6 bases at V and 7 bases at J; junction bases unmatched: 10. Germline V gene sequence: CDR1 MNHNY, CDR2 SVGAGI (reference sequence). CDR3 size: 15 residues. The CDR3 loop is CASRPGQGSSNEQFF. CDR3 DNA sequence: TGTGCCAGCAGGCCGGGACAGGGATCAAGTAATGAGCAGTTCTTC.

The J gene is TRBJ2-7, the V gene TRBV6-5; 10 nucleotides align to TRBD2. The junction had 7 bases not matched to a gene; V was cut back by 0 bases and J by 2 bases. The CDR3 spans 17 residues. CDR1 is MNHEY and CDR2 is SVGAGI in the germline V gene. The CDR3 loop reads CASSYSFRLAGTYEQYF. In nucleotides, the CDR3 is TGTGCCAGCAGTTACTCTTTCCGACTAGCGGGCACCTACGAGCAGTACTTC.

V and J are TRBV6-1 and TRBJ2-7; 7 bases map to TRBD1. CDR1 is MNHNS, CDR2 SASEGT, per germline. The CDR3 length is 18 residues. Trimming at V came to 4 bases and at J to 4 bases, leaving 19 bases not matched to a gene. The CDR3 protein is CASSATGFINRLLYEQYF. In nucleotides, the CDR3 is TGTGCCAGCAGTGCGACAGGGTTTATTAATCGGTTATTGTACGAGCAGTACTTC.

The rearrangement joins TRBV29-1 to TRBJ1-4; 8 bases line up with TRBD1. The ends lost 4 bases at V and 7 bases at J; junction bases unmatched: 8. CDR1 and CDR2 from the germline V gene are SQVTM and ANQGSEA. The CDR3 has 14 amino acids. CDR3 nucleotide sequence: TGCAGCGTTGCCGGGGACAGGTGGAGTGAAAAACTGTTTTTT. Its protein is CSVAGDRWSEKLFF. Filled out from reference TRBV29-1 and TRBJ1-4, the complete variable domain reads SAVISQKPSRDICQRGTSLTIQCQVDSQVTMMFWYRQQPGQSLTLIATANQGSEATYESGFVIDKFPISRPNLTFSTLTVSNMSPEDSSIYLCSVAGDRWSEKLFFGSGTQLSVL.

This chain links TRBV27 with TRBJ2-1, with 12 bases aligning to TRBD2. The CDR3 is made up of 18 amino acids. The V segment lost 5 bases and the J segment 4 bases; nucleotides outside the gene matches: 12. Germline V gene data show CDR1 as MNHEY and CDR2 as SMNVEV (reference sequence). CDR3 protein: CASSPGLAGGILYNEQFF. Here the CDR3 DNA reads TGTGCCAGCAGTCCGGGGCTAGCGGGAGGGATCTTATACAATGAGCAGTTCTTC.

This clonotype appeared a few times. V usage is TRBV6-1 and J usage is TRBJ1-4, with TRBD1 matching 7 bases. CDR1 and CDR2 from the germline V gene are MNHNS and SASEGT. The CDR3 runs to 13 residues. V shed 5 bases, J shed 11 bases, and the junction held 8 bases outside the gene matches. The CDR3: CASSQGEDVKLFF. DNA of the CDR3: TGTGCCAGCAGTCAGGGGGAGGACGTGAAACTGTTTTTT.

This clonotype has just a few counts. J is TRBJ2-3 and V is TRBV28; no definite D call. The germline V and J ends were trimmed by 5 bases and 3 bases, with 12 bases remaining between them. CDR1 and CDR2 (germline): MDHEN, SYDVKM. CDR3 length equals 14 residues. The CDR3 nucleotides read TGTGCCAGCAGTCCCGCCCGATTTACAGATACGCAGTATTTT. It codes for CASSPARFTDTQYF.

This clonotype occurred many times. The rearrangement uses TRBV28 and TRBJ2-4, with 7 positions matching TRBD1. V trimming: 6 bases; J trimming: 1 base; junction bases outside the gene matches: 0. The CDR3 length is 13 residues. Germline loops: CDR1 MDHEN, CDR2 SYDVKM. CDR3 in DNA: TGTGCCAGCAGGACAGGGGCCAAAAACATTCAGTACTTC. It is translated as CASRTGAKNIQYF.

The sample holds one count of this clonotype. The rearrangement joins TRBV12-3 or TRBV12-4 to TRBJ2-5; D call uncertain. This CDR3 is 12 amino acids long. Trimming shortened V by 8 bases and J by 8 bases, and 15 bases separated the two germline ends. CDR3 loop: CASGPYADTQYF. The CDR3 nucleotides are TGTGCCAGCGGCCCTTACGCAGACACCCAGTACTTC.

The CDR3 spells CASSSTKIAGGPSDTQYF. CDR3 nucleotides: TGTGCCAGCAGCTCAACGAAAATAGCGGGGGGGCCGTCAGATACGCAGTATTTT. The gene calls are TRBV7-2 and TRBJ2-3; 11 positions match TRBD2. Unmatched junction bases numbered 13, after V lost 4 bases and J lost 4 bases. The germline V gene encodes CDR1 SGHTA and CDR2 FQGNSA. This CDR3 has 18 amino acids. The full variable domain, rest sourced from reference TRBV7-2 and TRBJ2-3, is GAGVSQSPSNKVTEKGKDVELRCDPISGHTALYWYRQSLGQGLEFLIYFQGNSAPDKSGLPSDRFSAERTGGSVSTLTIQRTQQEDSAVYLCASSSTKIAGGPSDTQYFGPGTRLTVL.

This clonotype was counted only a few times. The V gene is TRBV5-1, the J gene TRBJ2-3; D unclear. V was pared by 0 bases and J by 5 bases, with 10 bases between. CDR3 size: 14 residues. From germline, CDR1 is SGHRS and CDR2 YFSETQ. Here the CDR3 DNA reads TGCGCCAGCAGCTTGGATTTGCGCCGAGATACGCAGTATTTT. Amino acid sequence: CASSLDLRRDTQYF.

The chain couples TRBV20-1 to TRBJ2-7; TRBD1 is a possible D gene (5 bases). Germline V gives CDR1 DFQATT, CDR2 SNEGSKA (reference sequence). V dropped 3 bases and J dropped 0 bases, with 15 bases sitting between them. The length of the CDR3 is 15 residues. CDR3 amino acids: CSARVRQLSSYEQYF. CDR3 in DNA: TGCAGTGCTAGGGTCCGACAGTTAAGCTCCTACGAGCAGTACTTC.

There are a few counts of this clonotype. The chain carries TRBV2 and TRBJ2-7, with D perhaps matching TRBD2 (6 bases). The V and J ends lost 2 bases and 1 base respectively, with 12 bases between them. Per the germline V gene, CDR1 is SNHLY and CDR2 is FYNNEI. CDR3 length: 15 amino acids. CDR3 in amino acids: CASSELGRESYEQYF. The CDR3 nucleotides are TGTGCCAGCAGTGAACTCGGGCGGGAATCCTACGAGCAGTACTTC.

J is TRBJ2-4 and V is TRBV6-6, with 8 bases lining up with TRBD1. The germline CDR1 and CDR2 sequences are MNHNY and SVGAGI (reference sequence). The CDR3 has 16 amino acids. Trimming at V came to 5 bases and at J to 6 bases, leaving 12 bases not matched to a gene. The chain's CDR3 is CASSPNRDRLSNIQYF. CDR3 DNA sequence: TGTGCCAGCAGTCCCAACCGGGACAGGCTCTCAAACATTCAGTACTTC.

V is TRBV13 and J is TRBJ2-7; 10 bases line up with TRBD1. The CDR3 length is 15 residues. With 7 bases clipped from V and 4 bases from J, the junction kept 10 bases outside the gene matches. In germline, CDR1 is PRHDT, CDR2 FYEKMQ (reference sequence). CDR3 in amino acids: CASIKTGQGPYEQYF. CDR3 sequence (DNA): TGTGCCAGCATCAAAACGGGACAGGGGCCTTACGAGCAGTACTTC.

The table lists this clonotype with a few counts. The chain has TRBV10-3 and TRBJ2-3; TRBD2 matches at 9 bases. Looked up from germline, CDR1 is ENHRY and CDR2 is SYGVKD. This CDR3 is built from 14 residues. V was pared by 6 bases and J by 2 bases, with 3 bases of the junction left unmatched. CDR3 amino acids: CAIRLAGNTDTQYF. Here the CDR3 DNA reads TGTGCCATCAGGCTAGCGGGAAACACAGATACGCAGTATTTT.

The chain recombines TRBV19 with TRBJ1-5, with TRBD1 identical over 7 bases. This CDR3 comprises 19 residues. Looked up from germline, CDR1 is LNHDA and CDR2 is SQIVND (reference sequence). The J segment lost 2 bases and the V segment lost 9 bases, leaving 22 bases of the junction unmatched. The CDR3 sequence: CASSWKFDRDPYGNQPQHF. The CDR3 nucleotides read TGTGCCAGCAGTTGGAAGTTTGACAGGGATCCCTATGGCAATCAGCCCCAGCATTTT.

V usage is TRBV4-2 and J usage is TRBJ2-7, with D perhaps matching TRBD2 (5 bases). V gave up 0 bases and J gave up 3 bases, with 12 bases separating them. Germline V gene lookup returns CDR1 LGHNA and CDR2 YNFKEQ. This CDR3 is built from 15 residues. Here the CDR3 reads CASSQDIQRDYEQYF. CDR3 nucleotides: TGTGCCAGCAGCCAAGACATACAGAGGGACTACGAGCAGTACTTC.

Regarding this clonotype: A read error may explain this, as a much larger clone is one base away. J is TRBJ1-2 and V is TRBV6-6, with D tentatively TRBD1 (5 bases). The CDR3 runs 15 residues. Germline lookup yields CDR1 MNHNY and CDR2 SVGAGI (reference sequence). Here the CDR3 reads CACSYVGRDNYGYTF. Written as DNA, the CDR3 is TGTGCCTGCAGTTACGTCGGCAGGGACAACTATGGCTACACCTTC.